Below are 20 T cell receptor beta chains sequenced from a single sample in a study of blood T cell repertoires in COVID-19. TCRdb's copy holds only in-frame clones and misses some; the assay was immunoSEQ multiplex PCR. The repertoire holds around 250,000 clones, around 84% seen once, with 1.5% to 2% in the top ten. The sequenced sample was PBMCs or T cells enriched from blood (not recorded which). The origin of the receptors is a woman in her forties or fifties who had recovered from COVID-19.

This chain joins TRBV7-2 and TRBJ2-7, with unresolved D. V shed 1 base and J shed 0 bases, with 4 bases lying between them. This CDR3 spans 13 amino acids. Looked up from germline, CDR1 is SGHTA and CDR2 is FQGNSA. Here the CDR3 DNA reads TGTGCCAGCAGCTTAGACATCTCCTACGAGCAGTACTTC. Its protein product is CASSLDISYEQYF.

The chain combines TRBV10-3 with TRBJ1-6; tentative D call: TRBD1 (5 bases). This CDR3 region has 16 residues. CDR1 ENHRY and CDR2 SYGVKD come from the germline V gene. The V gene lost 3 bases and the J gene lost 8 bases, with 17 bases spanning the gap. The CDR3 loop reads CAISEFGGGIDSPLHF. CDR3 DNA sequence: TGTGCCATCAGTGAATTCGGGGGAGGGATCGATTCACCCCTCCACTTT.

The genes are TRBV28 and TRBJ2-3; D ambiguous. This CDR3 has 12 amino acids. Germline-derived CDR1 and CDR2 are MDHEN and SYDVKM. Trimming took off 7 bases at V and 2 bases at J, with 7 bases between the two ends. CDR3 residues: CASKSNTDTQYF. The CDR3 DNA reads as TGTGCCAGCAAATCCAACACAGATACGCAGTATTTT.

V is TRBV7-6 and J is TRBJ1-1; D is unclear. Trimming shortened V by 3 bases and J by 1 base, and 6 bases separated the two germline ends. The CDR3 is made up of 13 amino acids. Germline CDR1 SGHVS, CDR2 FNYEAQ. The chain's CDR3 is CASSFSRNTEAFF. The CDR3 DNA reads as TGTGCCAGCAGCTTTTCTAGGAACACTGAAGCTTTCTTT.

The chain carries TRBV9 and TRBJ1-4; D perhaps matches TRBD1 (5 bases). CDR1 is SGDLS and CDR2 is YYNGEE in the germline V gene. CDR3 length equals 17 residues. The germline V and J ends were trimmed by 4 bases and 2 bases, with 18 bases remaining between them. Here the CDR3 DNA reads TGTGCCAGCAGCCCCCGACTTGGGGGGGGTACTAATGAAAAACTGTTTTTT. It codes for CASSPRLGGGTNEKLFF.

The chain recombines TRBV5-4 with TRBJ2-3; TRBD2 agrees at 12 bases. This CDR3 is 14 amino acids long. V lost 5 bases and J lost 5; bases outside the gene matches: 3. Germline V lookup: CDR1 SGHNT, CDR2 YYREEE (reference sequence). The CDR3 reads CASRGTSGLDTQYF. The CDR3 nucleotides are TGTGCCAGCAGAGGGACTAGCGGGCTAGATACGCAGTATTTT.

The rearrangement uses TRBV5-1 and TRBJ2-6, with a tentative D call TRBD2 (6 bases). Deletions cut 7 bases from V and 2 bases from J, with 10 bases between. Germline V gene sequence: CDR1 SGHRS, CDR2 YFSETQ. The length of the CDR3 is 14 residues. CDR3 region: CASYGGTGANVLTF. The CDR3 coding sequence is TGCGCCAGCTACGGGGGTACTGGGGCCAACGTCCTGACTTTC.

The genes are TRBV5-6 and TRBJ2-1; 9 bases are shared with TRBD1. CDR1 is SGHDT, CDR2 YYEEEE, per germline. CDR3 length: 14 amino acids. V gave up 4 bases and J gave up 9 bases; unmatched junction bases: 8. In nucleotides, the CDR3 is TGTGCCAGCAGCGTAAACAGGGGGCAGGGTGAGCAGTTCTTC. The encoded protein is CASSVNRGQGEQFF.

The chain employs TRBV27 and TRBJ2-2; D is ambiguous. V gave up 7 bases and J gave up 6 bases, with 12 bases separating them. Germline CDR1 reads MNHEY; CDR2 reads SMNVEV (reference sequence). The CDR3 spans 13 residues. CDR3 nucleotides: TGTGCCAGCATGGTCTCCTGGCCCGGGGAGCTGTTTTTT. Translating gives CASMVSWPGELFF.

The chain uses TRBV11-2 and TRBJ2-2; D is possibly TRBD1 (7 bases). Germline lookup yields CDR1 SGHAT and CDR2 FQNNGV. The CDR3 is 15 residues long. V shed 2 bases and J shed 7 bases, with 14 bases lying between them. The CDR3 DNA is TGTGCCAGCAGCTTAAGGAGGGGGCGCTTCGGGGAGCTGTTTTTT. Translating gives CASSLRRGRFGELFF.

The rearrangement links TRBV11-2 to TRBJ2-3; D uncertain. The CDR3 is 13 amino acids. The V and J ends lost 2 bases and 2 bases respectively, with 5 bases between them. CDR1 SGHAT and CDR2 FQNNGV come from the germline V gene. The CDR3 sequence: CASSLSSTDTQYF. DNA of the CDR3: TGTGCCAGCAGCTTAAGCTCCACAGATACGCAGTATTTT.

In DNA, the CDR3 is TGTGCCGTACGGGGGGGTTTCGGTGGCTACACCTTC. It translates to CAVRGGFGGYTF. J is TRBJ1-2 and V is TRBV6-5, with D possibly being TRBD1 (5 bases). Per germline, CDR1 MNHEY and CDR2 SVGAGI. The CDR3 has 12 residues. V was cut by 11 bases and J by 7 bases, with 17 bases left in between.

The rearrangement uses TRBV5-6 and TRBJ1-3; 8 bases line up with TRBD1. J lost 0 bases, V lost 4 bases, and 6 bases had no gene match. Germline V lookup: CDR1 SGHDT, CDR2 YYEEEE. CDR3 size: 16 residues. In DNA form, the CDR3 reads TGTGCCAGCAGCGGCCGACAGGGGCACTCTGGAAACACCATATATTTT. Protein product: CASSGRQGHSGNTIYF.

V is TRBV28 and J is TRBJ2-7, with D perhaps matching TRBD2 (6 bases). V was trimmed by 9 bases and J by 8 bases, leaving 17 bases between them. CDR1 and CDR2 from the germline V gene are MDHEN and SYDVKM. There are 12 residues in the CDR3. For the CDR3, the DNA is TGTGCCAGTAAGGAGGGCCTATCGAAGCAGTACTTC. The encoded protein is CASKEGLSKQYF. The whole variable domain, remainder taken from reference TRBV28 and TRBJ2-7, is DVKVTQSSRYLVKRTGEKVFLECVQDMDHENMFWYRQDPGLGLRLIYFSYDVKMKEKGDIPEGYSVSREKKERFSLILESASTNQTSMYLCASKEGLSKQYFGPGTRLTVT.

This chain connects TRBV5-1 to TRBJ2-1; a possible D gene is TRBD1 (5 bases). Trimming stripped 0 bases from V and 10 bases from J, with 11 bases between. CDR1 SGHRS and CDR2 YFSETQ come from the germline V gene. The CDR3 covers 13 residues. The CDR3 DNA is TGCGCCAGCAGCTTGGACTCTAGACAGGAGCAGTTCTTC. It codes for CASSLDSRQEQFF.

This chain uses TRBV27 with TRBJ1-6, with D perhaps matching TRBD1 (5 bases). Germline values: CDR1 MNHEY, CDR2 SMNVEV (reference sequence). This CDR3 spans 17 amino acids. The ends were cut back, 3 bases at V and 8 bases at J, with 20 bases in the middle. CDR3 residues: CASSLSRDLGEYSPLHF. The CDR3 nucleotides are TGTGCCAGCAGTTTGTCAAGGGACTTGGGGGAGTATTCACCCCTCCACTTT.

This chain connects TRBV7-2 to TRBJ2-1; 8 nucleotides match TRBD2. Unmatched junction bases numbered 6, after V lost 5 bases and J lost 15 bases. The CDR3 has 11 residues. In germline, CDR1 is SGHTA, CDR2 FQGNSA. The CDR3 protein is CASSTRTSLFF. Written as DNA, the CDR3 is TGTGCCAGCAGCACACGGACTAGCCTGTTCTTC.

The table lists this clone with a count of one. The chain recombines TRBV4-3 with TRBJ2-5; 8 bases agree with TRBD1. V lost 4 bases and J lost 5; bases outside the gene matches: 6. The V gene's germline CDR1 is LGHNA and CDR2 YSLEER. There are 14 residues in the CDR3. The CDR3 DNA reads as TGCGCCAGCAGCCCATCCAGGGGGCAGGAGACCCAGTACTTC. As protein: CASSPSRGQETQYF.

The CDR3 region is CASSAGVGEQFF. Written as DNA, the CDR3 is TGTGCCAGCTCAGCGGGAGTAGGGGAGCAGTTCTTC. V gene TRBV18 combines with J gene TRBJ2-1; 7 positions agree with TRBD2. V was pared by 5 bases and J by 10 bases, with 5 bases of the junction left unmatched. Germline loops: CDR1 KGHSH, CDR2 LQKENI. This CDR3 is built from 12 residues.

The CDR3 coding sequence is TGTGCCAGCAGCCTCCTAGGACAGGGAAGTGAAAAACTGTTTTTT. As protein: CASSLLGQGSEKLFF. The chain links TRBV5-5 to TRBJ1-4, with TRBD1 matching 8 bases. Germline CDR1 SGHKS, CDR2 YYEKEE (reference sequence). This CDR3 is built from 15 residues. V lost 4 bases to trimming and J lost 7 bases; unmatched junction nucleotides: 9.